This T cell receptor beta chain emerged from a study of T cells in localized non-small cell lung cancer. Germline-derived CDR1 and CDR2 are LGHNA and YNFKEQ. The V and J ends lost 5 bases and 5 bases respectively, with 15 bases between them. There are 14 residues in the CDR3. Sequencing was performed with immunoSEQ multiplex PCR; in TCRdb, only in-frame clones are kept and a portion is missing. This sample yields around 25,000 clones, of which around 85% are seen a single time; 4.5% to 7% belongs to the top ten. Of note for this clone: Its target is not known.

Study-wide results and caveats: Heterogeneity within the tumor remains possible, as just one region underwent sequencing.

This material consisted of peripheral blood, taken before any cancer treatment. The chain uses TRBV4-2 and TRBJ1-1; TRBD1 might be the D (5 bases). This clonotype was sampled from a male donor older than 55 with stage II squamous cell lung carcinoma. For the CDR3, the DNA is TGTGCCAGCAGCTTGGGGGGGAGTGGGACTGAAGCTTTCTTT. Amino acids: CASSLGGSGTEAFF.